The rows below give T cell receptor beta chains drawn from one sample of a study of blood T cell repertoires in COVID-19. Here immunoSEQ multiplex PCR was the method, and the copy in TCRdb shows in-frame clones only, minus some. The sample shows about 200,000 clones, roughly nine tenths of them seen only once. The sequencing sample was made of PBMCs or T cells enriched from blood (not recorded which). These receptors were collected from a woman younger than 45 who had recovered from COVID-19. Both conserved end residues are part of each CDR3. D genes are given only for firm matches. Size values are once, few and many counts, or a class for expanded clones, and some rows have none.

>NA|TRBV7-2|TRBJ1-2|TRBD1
CASSTQGADYGYTF
TGTGCCAGCAGCACACAGGGGGCTGACTATGGCTACACCTTC
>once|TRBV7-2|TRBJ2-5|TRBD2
CASSPWTSGQTQYF
TGTGCCAGCAGCCCCTGGACTAGCGGGCAGACCCAGTACTTC
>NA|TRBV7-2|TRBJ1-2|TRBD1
CASRAGGDGYTF
TGTGCCAGCAGAGCAGGGGGCGATGGCTACACCTTC
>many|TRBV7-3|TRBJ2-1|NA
CASSLSGTSYNEQFF
TGTGCCAGCAGCTTATCCGGTACTTCTTACAATGAGCAGTTCTTC
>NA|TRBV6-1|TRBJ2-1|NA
CASRPFGHNEQFF
TGTGCCAGCCGGCCCTTTGGGCACAATGAGCAGTTCTTC
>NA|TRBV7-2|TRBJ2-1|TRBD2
CASSLLAGGGNEQFF
TGTGCCAGCAGCTTACTAGCGGGGGGTGGGAATGAGCAGTTCTTC
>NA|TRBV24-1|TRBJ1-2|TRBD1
CATSDPGQGHGYTF
TGTGCCACCAGTGACCCTGGACAGGGCCATGGCTACACCTTC
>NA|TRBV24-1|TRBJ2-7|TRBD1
CATSDWTGWKYF
TGTGCCACCAGTGATTGGACAGGATGGAAGTACTTC
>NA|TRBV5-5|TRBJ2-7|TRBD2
CASSLFYRGRQAGRYEQYF
TGTGCCAGCAGCTTGTTTTATCGGGGCAGGCAAGCGGGAAGGTACGAGCAGTACTTC
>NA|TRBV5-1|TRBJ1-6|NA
CASSPNSNNSPLHF
TGCGCCAGCAGCCCAAACAGCAATAATTCACCCCTCCACTTT
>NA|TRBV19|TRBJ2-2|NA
CASTSSPGNAATGELFF
TGTGCCAGTACCTCGTCCCCAGGGAATGCGGCCACCGGGGAGCTGTTTTTT
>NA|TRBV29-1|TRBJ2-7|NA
CSVEGSPTYEQYF
TGCAGCGTTGAAGGCAGTCCCACCTACGAGCAGTACTTC
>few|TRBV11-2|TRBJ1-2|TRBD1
CASSKGTGGADSYGYTF
TGTGCCAGCAGCAAGGGGACAGGGGGCGCCGATAGCTATGGCTACACCTTC
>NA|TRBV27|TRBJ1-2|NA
CASSFAGSYGYTF
TGTGCCAGCAGTTTTGCGGGGAGCTATGGCTACACCTTC
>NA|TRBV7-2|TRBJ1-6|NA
CASSLQGSYNSPLHF
TGTGCCAGCAGCCTACAGGGTTCCTATAATTCACCCCTCCACTTT
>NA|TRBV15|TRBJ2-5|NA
CATSRAPDFPRETQYF
TGTGCCACCAGCAGAGCCCCAGACTTCCCTCGGGAGACCCAGTACTTC
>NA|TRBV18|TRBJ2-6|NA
CASSPVHPGLSSSGANVLTF
TGTGCCAGCTCACCGGTACATCCAGGGTTATCTAGTTCTGGGGCCAACGTCCTGACTTTC
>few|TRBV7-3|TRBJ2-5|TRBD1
CASSLTGGRETQYF
TGTGCCAGCAGCCTAACAGGGGGCCGGGAGACCCAGTACTTC
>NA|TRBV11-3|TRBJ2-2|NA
CASSFRQGKNTGELFF
TGTGCCAGCAGCTTCAGGCAGGGCAAGAACACCGGGGAGCTGTTTTTT
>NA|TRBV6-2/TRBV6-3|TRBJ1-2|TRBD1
CASSSGTVGGYTF
TGTGCCAGCAGTTCTGGGACAGTTGGCGGCTACACCTTC
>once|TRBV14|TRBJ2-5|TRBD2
CASSQDRGLAAQETQYF
TGTGCCAGCAGCCAAGATCGCGGACTAGCGGCGCAAGAGACCCAGTACTTC
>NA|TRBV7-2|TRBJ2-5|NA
CASSVGSGETQYF
TGTGCCAGCAGCGTAGGGTCAGGGGAGACCCAGTACTTC
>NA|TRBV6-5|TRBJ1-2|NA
CASSLGQPYGYTF
TGTGCCAGCAGTTTAGGACAGCCCTATGGCTACACCTTC
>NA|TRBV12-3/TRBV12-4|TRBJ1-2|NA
CASSFQGYGYTF
TGTGCCAGCAGCTTCCAGGGCTATGGCTACACCTTC
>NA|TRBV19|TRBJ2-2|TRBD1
CASSIGGAGGAISELFF
TGTGCCAGTAGTATAGGGGGAGCAGGGGGCGCGATCTCGGAGCTGTTTTTT
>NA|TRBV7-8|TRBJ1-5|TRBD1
CASSRGQANQPQHF
TGTGCCAGCAGCCGAGGACAGGCAAATCAGCCCCAGCATTTT
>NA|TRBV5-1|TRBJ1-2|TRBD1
CASSFSTGGSYTF
TGCGCCAGCAGCTTCTCGACAGGGGGTAGCTACACCTTC
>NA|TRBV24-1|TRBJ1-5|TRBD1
CATSDQDRNSNQPQHF
TGTGCCACCAGTGACCAGGACAGGAACAGCAATCAGCCCCAGCATTTT
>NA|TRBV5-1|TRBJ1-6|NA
CASSLTGQEGSSLHF
TGCGCCAGCAGCTTAACGGGACAAGAGGGTTCATCCCTCCACTTT
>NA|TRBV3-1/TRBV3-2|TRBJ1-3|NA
CASSQIPGNTIYF
TGTGCCAGCAGCCAAATCCCAGGAAACACCATATATTTT
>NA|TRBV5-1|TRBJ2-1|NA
CASSLAGSSSYNEQFF
TGCGCCAGCAGCTTGGCCGGGTCCAGCTCCTACAATGAGCAGTTCTTC
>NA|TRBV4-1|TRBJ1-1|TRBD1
CASRRTGNALNTEAFF
TGCGCCAGCCGTAGGACAGGGAACGCGTTGAACACTGAAGCTTTCTTT
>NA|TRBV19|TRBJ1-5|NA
CASSKQGQPYSNQPQHF
TGTGCCAGTAGTAAACAGGGACAACCATATAGCAATCAGCCCCAGCATTTT
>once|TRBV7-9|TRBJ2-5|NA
CASSRGNIRDKKETQYF
TGTGCCAGCAGCCGAGGAAATATTAGGGACAAAAAAGAGACCCAGTACTTC
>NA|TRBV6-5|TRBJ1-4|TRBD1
CASKKDRVVEKLFF
TGTGCCAGCAAGAAGGACAGGGTTGTTGAAAAACTGTTTTTT
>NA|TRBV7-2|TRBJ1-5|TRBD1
CASRRTGSNQPQHF
TGTGCCAGCAGACGGACAGGGAGCAATCAGCCCCAGCATTTT
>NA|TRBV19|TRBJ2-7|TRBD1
CASSMDREGEQYF
TGTGCCAGTAGTATGGACAGGGAAGGCGAGCAGTACTTC
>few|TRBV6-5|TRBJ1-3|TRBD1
CASSHDREAGNTIYF
TGTGCCAGCAGCCACGACAGGGAGGCTGGAAACACCATATATTTT
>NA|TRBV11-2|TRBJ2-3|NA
CASSLEAYTQYF
TGTGCCAGCAGCTTAGAGGCCTATACGCAGTATTTT
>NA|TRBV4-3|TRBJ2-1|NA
CASSQDLTGPKEGYNEQFF
TGCGCCAGCAGCCAAGATCTAACGGGCCCAAAGGAGGGCTACAATGAGCAGTTCTTC
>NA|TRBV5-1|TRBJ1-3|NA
CASRADSGNTIYF
TGCGCCAGTCGAGCGGACTCTGGAAACACCATATATTTT
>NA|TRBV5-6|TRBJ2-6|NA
CASSLHTGNSGANVLTF
TGTGCCAGCAGCTTGCACACAGGTAACTCTGGGGCCAACGTCCTGACTTTC